This TCR beta chain was captured by sequencing in a study of vaccination and CD4 T cells after COVID-19. Study context: The peptides that stimulated the cells were overlapping spike peptides from SARS-CoV-2, HCoV-NL63, HCoV-OC43 and HCoV-229E. General study findings and limits: Convalescent patients showed a median around 90% of reactive clones that were seen only post-vaccination.

Treatment given: approximately nine-day PBMC culture with coronavirus spike peptide pools or control peptides (ViraFEST assay). A note on this clonotype: Its target is not known.

The Oncomine TCR Beta short-read assay was applied to DNA of cultured CD4+ T cells. Genomic DNA extraction was carried out from cultured CD4+ T cells. TCRdb used MiXCR to reprocess the PCR reads, holding one entry per CDR3 protein. Of approximately 9,300 distinct CDR3 sequences listed, approximately 57% are singletons. In germline, CDR1 is KGHDR, CDR2 SFDVKD. Trimming left V 4 bases short and J 4 bases short, with 15 bases between. CDR3 length: 15 amino acids. The receptor's source is a human donor who had recovered from COVID-19. Input material: CD4+ T cells from blood, cultured in vitro. V and J are TRBV24-1 and TRBJ2-5, with a possible D match to TRBD1 (5 bases). The chain's CDR3 is CATSDRAYQGETQYF. The CDR3 DNA reads TGTGCCACCAGTGACCGGGCATACCAGGGAGAGACCCAGTACTTC.